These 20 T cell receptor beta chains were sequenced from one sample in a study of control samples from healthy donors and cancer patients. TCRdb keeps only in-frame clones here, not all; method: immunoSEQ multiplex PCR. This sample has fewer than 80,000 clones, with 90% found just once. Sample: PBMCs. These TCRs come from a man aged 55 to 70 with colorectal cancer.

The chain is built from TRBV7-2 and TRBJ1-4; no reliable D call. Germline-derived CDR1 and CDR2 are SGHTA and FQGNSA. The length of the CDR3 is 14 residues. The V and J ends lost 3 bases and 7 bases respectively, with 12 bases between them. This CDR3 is CASSFLRPAEKLFF. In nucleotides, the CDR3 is TGTGCCAGCAGCTTTTTGAGGCCGGCTGAAAAACTGTTTTTT.

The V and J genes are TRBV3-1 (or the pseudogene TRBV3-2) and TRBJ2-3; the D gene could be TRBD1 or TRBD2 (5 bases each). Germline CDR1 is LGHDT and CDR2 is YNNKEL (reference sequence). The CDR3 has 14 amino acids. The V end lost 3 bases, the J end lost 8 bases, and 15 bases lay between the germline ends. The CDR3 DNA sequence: TGTGCCAGCAGCCAGAGGGGCAGCGAGGGTACGCAGTATTTT. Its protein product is CASSQRGSEGTQYF.

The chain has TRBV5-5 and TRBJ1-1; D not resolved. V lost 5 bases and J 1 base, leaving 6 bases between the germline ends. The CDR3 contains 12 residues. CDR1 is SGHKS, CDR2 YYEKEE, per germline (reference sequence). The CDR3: CASSSWNTEAFF. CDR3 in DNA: TGTGCCAGCAGTAGCTGGAACACTGAAGCTTTCTTT.

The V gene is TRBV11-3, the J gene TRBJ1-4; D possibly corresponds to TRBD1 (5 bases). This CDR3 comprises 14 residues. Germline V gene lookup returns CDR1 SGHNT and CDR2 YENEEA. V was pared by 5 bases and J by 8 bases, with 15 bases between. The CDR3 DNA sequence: TGTGCCAGCAGCCCCGGGGCATCAGGAGAAAAACTGTTTTTT. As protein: CASSPGASGEKLFF.

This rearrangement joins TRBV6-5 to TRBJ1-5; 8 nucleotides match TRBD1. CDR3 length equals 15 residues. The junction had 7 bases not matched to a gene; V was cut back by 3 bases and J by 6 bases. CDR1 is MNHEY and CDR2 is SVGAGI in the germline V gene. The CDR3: CASSYGQGVGQPQHF. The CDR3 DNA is TGTGCCAGCAGTTATGGACAGGGAGTGGGTCAGCCCCAGCATTTT.

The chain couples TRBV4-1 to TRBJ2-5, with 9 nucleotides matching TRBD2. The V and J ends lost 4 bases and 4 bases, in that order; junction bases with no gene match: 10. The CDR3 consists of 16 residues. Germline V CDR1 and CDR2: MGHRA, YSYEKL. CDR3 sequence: CASSRLLAGFPETQYF. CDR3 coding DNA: TGCGCCAGCAGCCGCCTCCTAGCGGGGTTTCCAGAGACCCAGTACTTC.

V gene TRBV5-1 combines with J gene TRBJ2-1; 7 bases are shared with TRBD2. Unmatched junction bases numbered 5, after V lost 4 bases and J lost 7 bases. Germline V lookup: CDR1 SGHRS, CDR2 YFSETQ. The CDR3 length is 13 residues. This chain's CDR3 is CASSPGGWNEQFF. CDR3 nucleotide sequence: TGCGCCAGCAGCCCGGGGGGTTGGAATGAGCAGTTCTTC. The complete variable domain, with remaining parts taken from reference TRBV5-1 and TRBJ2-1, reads KAGVTQTPRYLIKTRGQQVTLSCSPISGHRSVSWYQQTPGQGLQFLFEYFSETQRNKGNFPGRFSGRQFSNSRSEMNVSTLELGDSALYLCASSPGGWNEQFFGPGTRLTVL.

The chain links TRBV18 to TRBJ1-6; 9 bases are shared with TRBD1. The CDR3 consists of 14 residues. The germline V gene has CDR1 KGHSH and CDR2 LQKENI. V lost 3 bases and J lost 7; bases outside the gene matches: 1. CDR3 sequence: CASSPGTGNSPLHF. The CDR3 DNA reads TGTGCCAGCTCACCCGGGACAGGGAATTCACCCCTCCACTTT.

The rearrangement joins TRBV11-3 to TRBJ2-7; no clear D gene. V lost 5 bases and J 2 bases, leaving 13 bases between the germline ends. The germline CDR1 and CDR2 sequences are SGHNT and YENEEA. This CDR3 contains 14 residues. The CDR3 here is CASSGPVGPYEQYF. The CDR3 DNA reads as TGTGCCAGCAGCGGCCCAGTGGGCCCCTACGAGCAGTACTTC. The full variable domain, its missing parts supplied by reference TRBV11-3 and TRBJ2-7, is EAGVVQSPRYKIIEKKQPVAFWCNPISGHNTLYWYLQNLGQGPELLIRYENEEAVDDSQLPKDRFSAERLKGVDSTLKIQPAELGDSAVYLCASSGPVGPYEQYFGPGTRLTVT.

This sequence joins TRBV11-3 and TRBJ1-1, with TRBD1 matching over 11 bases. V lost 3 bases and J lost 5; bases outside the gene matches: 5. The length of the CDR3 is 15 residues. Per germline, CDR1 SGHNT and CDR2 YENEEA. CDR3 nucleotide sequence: TGTGCCAGCAGCTTGTCGGGACAGGGGGGAACTGAAGCTTTCTTT. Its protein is CASSLSGQGGTEAFF.

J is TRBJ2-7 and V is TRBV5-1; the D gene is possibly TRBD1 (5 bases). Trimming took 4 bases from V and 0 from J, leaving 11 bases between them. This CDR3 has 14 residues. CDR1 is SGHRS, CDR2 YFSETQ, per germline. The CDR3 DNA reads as TGCGCCAGCAGCCCCCTAGGGGACTCCTACGAGCAGTACTTC. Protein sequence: CASSPLGDSYEQYF.

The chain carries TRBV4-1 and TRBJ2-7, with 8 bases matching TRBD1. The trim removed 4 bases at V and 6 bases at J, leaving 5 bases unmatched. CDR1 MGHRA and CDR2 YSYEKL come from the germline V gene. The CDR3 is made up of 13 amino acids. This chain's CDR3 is CASSLRTGREQYF. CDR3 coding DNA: TGCGCCAGCAGCCTTCGGACAGGGCGCGAGCAGTACTTC.

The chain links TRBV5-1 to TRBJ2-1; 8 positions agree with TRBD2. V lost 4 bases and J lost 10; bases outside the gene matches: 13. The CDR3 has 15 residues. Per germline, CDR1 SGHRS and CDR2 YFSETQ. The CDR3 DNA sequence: TGCGCCAGCAGCCCCTCGGGGGGGGGACTGGGAGAGCAGTTCTTC. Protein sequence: CASSPSGGGLGEQFF.

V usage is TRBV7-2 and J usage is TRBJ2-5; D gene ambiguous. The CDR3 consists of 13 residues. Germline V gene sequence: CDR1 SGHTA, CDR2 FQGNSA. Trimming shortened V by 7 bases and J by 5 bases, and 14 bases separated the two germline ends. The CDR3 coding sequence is TGTGCCAGCACCCCATGGTCGAGGGAGACCCAGTACTTC. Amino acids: CASTPWSRETQYF.

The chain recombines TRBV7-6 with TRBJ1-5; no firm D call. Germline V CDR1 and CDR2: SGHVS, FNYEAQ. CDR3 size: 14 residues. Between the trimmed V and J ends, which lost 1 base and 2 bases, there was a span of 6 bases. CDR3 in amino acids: CASSLGRGNQPQHF. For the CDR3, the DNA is TGTGCCAGCAGCTTAGGGAGGGGCAATCAGCCCCAGCATTTT.

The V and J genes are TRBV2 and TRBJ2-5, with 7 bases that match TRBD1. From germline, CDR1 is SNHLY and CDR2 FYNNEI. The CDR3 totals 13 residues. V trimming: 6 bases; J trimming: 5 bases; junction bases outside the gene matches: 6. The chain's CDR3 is CASSPTGTETQYF. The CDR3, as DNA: TGTGCCAGCAGCCCGACAGGGACGGAGACCCAGTACTTC.

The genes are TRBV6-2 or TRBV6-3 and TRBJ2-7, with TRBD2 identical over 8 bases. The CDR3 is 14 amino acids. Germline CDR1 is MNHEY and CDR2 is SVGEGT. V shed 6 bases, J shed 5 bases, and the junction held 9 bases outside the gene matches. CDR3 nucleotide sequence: TGTGCCAGCAGCGACCGGATAGCGGGGAACGAGCAGTACTTC. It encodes CASSDRIAGNEQYF.

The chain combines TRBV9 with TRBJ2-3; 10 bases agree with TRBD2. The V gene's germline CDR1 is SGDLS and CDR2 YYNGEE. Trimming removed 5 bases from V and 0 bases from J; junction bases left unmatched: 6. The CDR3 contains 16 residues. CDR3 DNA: TGTGCCAGCAGTCTTAGCGGGGGGCCGAGCACAGATACGCAGTATTTT. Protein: CASSLSGGPSTDTQYF. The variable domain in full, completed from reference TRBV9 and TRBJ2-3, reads DSGVTQTPKHLITATGQRVTLRCSPRSGDLSVYWYQQSLDQGLQFLIQYYNGEERAKGNILERFSAQQFPDLHSELNLSSLELGDSALYFCASSLSGGPSTDTQYFGPGTRLTVL.

DNA for the CDR3: TGTGCCGGAGATAGCGGGGGCGGGGATGAGCAGTTCTTC. This encodes CAGDSGGGDEQFF. This chain connects TRBV30 to TRBJ2-1; 9 nucleotides line up with TRBD2. Trimming cost V 8 bases and J 8 bases; bases outside gene matches: 10. This CDR3 region has 13 residues. Germline lookup yields CDR1 GTSNPN and CDR2 SVGIG (reference sequence).

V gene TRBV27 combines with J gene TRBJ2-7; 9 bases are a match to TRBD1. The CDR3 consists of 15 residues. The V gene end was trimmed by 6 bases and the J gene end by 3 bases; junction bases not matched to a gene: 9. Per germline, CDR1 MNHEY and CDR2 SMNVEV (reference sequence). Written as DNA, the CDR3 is TGTGCCAGCAGCCAACCGGGACAGGGTTACTACGAGCAGTACTTC. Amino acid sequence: CASSQPGQGYYEQYF.